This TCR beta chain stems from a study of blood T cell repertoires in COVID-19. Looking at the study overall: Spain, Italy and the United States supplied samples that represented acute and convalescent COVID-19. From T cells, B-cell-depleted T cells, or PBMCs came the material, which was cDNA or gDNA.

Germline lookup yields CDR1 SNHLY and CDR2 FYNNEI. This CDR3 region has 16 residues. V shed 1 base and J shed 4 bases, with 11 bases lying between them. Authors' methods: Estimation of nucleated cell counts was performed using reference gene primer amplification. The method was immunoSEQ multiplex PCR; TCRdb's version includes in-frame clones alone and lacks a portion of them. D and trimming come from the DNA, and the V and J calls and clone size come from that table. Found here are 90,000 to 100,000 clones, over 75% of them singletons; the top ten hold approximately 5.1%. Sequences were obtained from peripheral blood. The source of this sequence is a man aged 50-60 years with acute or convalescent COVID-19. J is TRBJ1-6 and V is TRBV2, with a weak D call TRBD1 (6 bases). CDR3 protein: CASSEGWTEYNSPLHF. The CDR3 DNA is TGTGCCAGCAGTGAAGGTTGGACAGAGTATAATTCACCCCTCCACTTT.